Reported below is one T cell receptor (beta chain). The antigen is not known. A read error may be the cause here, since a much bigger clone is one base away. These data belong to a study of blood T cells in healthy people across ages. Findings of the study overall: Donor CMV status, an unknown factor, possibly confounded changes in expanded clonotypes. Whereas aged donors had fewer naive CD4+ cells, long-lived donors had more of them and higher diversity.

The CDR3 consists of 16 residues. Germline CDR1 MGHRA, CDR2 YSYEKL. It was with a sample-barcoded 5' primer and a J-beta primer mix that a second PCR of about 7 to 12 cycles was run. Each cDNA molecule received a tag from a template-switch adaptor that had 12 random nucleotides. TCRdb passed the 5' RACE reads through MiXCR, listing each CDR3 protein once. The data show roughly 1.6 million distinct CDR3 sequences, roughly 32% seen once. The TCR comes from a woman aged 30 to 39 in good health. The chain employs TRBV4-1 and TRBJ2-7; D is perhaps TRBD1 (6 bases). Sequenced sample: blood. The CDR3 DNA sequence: TGCGCCAGCAGCCAAGATCTAGGGGGTAATGCCTACGGGCAGTACTTC. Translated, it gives CASSQDLGGNAYGQYF.